Below are 18 T cell receptor beta chains sequenced from a single sample in a study of blood T cell repertoires in COVID-19. Measured with immunoSEQ multiplex PCR; TCRdb has only the in-frame clones, and not every one. The data show over 50,000 clones, 72% seen once. Sequencing was done on a sample of peripheral blood. Source of these receptors: a woman in her 70s with COVID-19, enrolled during active disease.

The DNA for the CDR3 is TGTGCCAGTAGCGACTCGGGACAGCTACGAAACGCTTTCTTT. Translating gives CASSDSGQLRNAFF. The chain carries TRBV19 and TRBJ1-1; 7 bases agree with TRBD1. This CDR3 is 14 amino acids long. Germline V gene sequence: CDR1 LNHDA, CDR2 SQIVND (reference sequence). The ends lost 6 bases at V and 11 bases at J; junction bases unmatched: 15.

This chain's CDR3 is CASSLTGTGGVDTQYF. The CDR3 DNA follows: TGTGCCAGCAGCTTAACCGGGACAGGGGGCGTAGATACGCAGTATTTT. V gene TRBV7-2 combines with J gene TRBJ2-3; 12 nucleotides line up with TRBD1. The V and J ends lost 2 bases and 5 bases, in that order; junction bases with no gene match: 5. The CDR3 sequence is 16 residues long. Germline assignment: CDR1 SGHTA and CDR2 FQGNSA.

The V call is TRBV9, the J call TRBJ2-5; no clear D. Germline values: CDR1 SGDLS, CDR2 YYNGEE. Trimming shortened V by 3 bases and J by 5 bases, and 11 bases separated the two germline ends. The CDR3 runs to 13 residues. The CDR3 region has the DNA TGTGCCAGCAGCGCCGGTCTCGGGGAGACCCAGTACTTC. This translates into CASSAGLGETQYF.

The gene calls are TRBV29-1 and TRBJ1-1, with TRBD1 matching 7 bases. The CDR3 extends over 13 amino acids. Germline V gene data show CDR1 as SQVTM and CDR2 as ANQGSEA. J was trimmed by 0 bases and V by 7 bases; bases with no gene match: 5. The DNA for the CDR3 is TGCAGCGCTGCGGGACAGATGAACACTGAAGCTTTCTTT. It translates to CSAAGQMNTEAFF.

The V and J genes are TRBV6-5 and TRBJ2-1; the match to TRBD1 covers 8 bases. The J segment lost 6 bases and the V segment lost 6 bases, leaving 4 bases of the junction unmatched. This CDR3 has 13 residues. Germline assignment: CDR1 MNHEY and CDR2 SVGAGI. The CDR3 sequence is CASSRTGSNEQFF. Written as DNA, the CDR3 is TGTGCCAGCAGCCGGACAGGGTCCAATGAGCAGTTCTTC.

The chain uses TRBV7-2 and TRBJ1-2; 8 bases align to TRBD1. Trimming at V came to 5 bases and at J to 4 bases, leaving 9 bases not matched to a gene. Germline CDR1 is SGHTA and CDR2 is FQGNSA. The CDR3 length is 15 residues. Here the CDR3 DNA reads TGTGCCAGCAGCCCACAGACAGGGGCCTCCTATGGCTACACCTTC. Translated, it gives CASSPQTGASYGYTF. Drawing the rest from reference TRBV7-2 and TRBJ1-2, the complete variable domain is GAGVSQSPSNKVTEKGKDVELRCDPISGHTALYWYRQSLGQGLEFLIYFQGNSAPDKSGLPSDRFSAERTGGSVSTLTIQRTQQEDSAVYLCASSPQTGASYGYTFGSGTRLTVV.

Only a few counts were recorded for this clone. The chain uses TRBV7-8 and TRBJ2-2, with 12 bases identical to TRBD1. V shed 4 bases and J 7 bases; nucleotides not matched to a gene: 4. The CDR3 consists of 15 residues. The V gene's germline CDR1 is SGHVS and CDR2 FQNEAQ. The CDR3 coding sequence is TGTGCCAGCAGCTGGGGACAGGGGGCAGTCGGGGAGCTGTTTTTT. It specifies CASSWGQGAVGELFF.

The V and J genes are TRBV3-1 (or the pseudogene TRBV3-2) and TRBJ2-3, with 10 bases identical to TRBD2. CDR1 LGHDT and CDR2 YNNKEL come from the germline V gene (reference sequence). This CDR3 has 20 amino acids. The junction had 23 bases not matched to a gene; V was cut back by 8 bases and J by 3 bases. The DNA of the CDR3 is TGTGCCAGCCCCGGACAGGTGGTAATAGCGGGAGGAGTTGGGACAGATACGCAGTATTTT. Amino acids: CASPGQVVIAGGVGTDTQYF.

The V gene is TRBV6-2 or TRBV6-3, the J gene TRBJ1-1; 7 bases line up with TRBD1. CDR1 and CDR2 from the germline V gene are MNHEY and SVGEGT. This CDR3 is 17 amino acids long. With 0 bases clipped from V and 1 base from J, the junction kept 8 bases outside the gene matches. The CDR3 here is CASSYSRGQTKNTEAFF. CDR3 nucleotides: TGTGCCAGCAGTTACTCGCGGGGACAGACAAAGAACACTGAAGCTTTCTTT.

This clone has only a few counts. The chain combines TRBV9 with TRBJ1-1; 7 bases line up with TRBD1. Germline V lookup: CDR1 SGDLS, CDR2 YYNGEE. This CDR3 comprises 16 residues. Germline trimming cut 4 bases from V and 4 bases from J; bases unmatched to any gene: 13. CDR3 region: CASSPRGTGKGTEAFF. As DNA, the CDR3 is TGTGCCAGCAGCCCCAGGGGGACGGGCAAGGGCACTGAAGCTTTCTTT.

The chain combines TRBV5-1 with TRBJ2-1; the D gene is possibly TRBD1 (5 bases). V lost 2 bases, J lost 8 bases, and 14 bases lay in between. The CDR3 loop spans 14 amino acids. The germline CDR1 and CDR2 sequences are SGHRS and YFSETQ. The CDR3 region has the DNA TGCGCCAGCAGCTTTTGGGGCCAAACCGATGAGCAGTTCTTC. This encodes CASSFWGQTDEQFF.

The chain carries TRBV9 and TRBJ2-7; 11 nucleotides line up with TRBD1. CDR3 length: 16 residues. V gave up 0 bases and J gave up 4 bases; unmatched junction bases: 6. Germline-derived CDR1 and CDR2 are SGDLS and YYNGEE. CDR3 in DNA: TGTGCCAGCAGCGTAGCCGCGGACAGGGGGCTATACGAGCAGTACTTC. It translates to CASSVAADRGLYEQYF. Looking up the rest from reference TRBV9 and TRBJ2-7 gives the full variable domain: DSGVTQTPKHLITATGQRVTLRCSPRSGDLSVYWYQQSLDQGLQFLIQYYNGEERAKGNILERFSAQQFPDLHSELNLSSLELGDSALYFCASSVAADRGLYEQYFGPGTRLTVT.

The V call is TRBV5-5, the J call TRBJ2-3, with unresolved D. The CDR3 is 16 amino acids. Germline V gene lookup returns CDR1 SGHKS and CDR2 YYEKEE (reference sequence). Trimming cost V 4 bases and J 0 bases, with 15 bases left between them. CDR3 protein: CASSLERRASTDTQYF. The DNA for the CDR3 is TGTGCCAGCAGCCTAGAGAGACGCGCTAGCACAGATACGCAGTATTTT.

The genes are TRBV11-3 and TRBJ2-6, with 8 bases aligning to TRBD1. The V segment lost 5 bases and the J segment 2 bases; nucleotides outside the gene matches: 8. CDR3 size: 17 residues. CDR1 is SGHNT, CDR2 YENEEA, per germline. The DNA for the CDR3 is TGTGCCAGCAGCGACCGGGACAGGCCCACTGGGGCCAACGTCCTGACTTTC. Translating it yields CASSDRDRPTGANVLTF.

This clone was observed at least ten times. V is TRBV5-1 and J is TRBJ2-5; tentative D call: TRBD1 (5 bases). Per germline, CDR1 SGHRS and CDR2 YFSETQ. Trimming cost V 0 bases and J 5 bases, with 11 bases left between them. CDR3 length equals 14 residues. Here the CDR3 DNA reads TGCGCCAGCAGCTTGGGTAGGGGCGCGGAGACCCAGTACTTC. It is translated as CASSLGRGAETQYF.

This chain links TRBV2 with TRBJ2-2, with 10 bases that match TRBD2. This CDR3 region has 14 residues. Trimming at V came to 4 bases and at J to 6 bases, leaving 2 bases not matched to a gene. Germline V lookup: CDR1 SNHLY, CDR2 FYNNEI. CDR3: CASSGGLAAGELFF. The DNA of the CDR3 is TGTGCCAGCAGTGGCGGACTAGCGGCCGGGGAGCTGTTTTTT.

This clone was observed a handful of times. The chain employs TRBV6-2 or TRBV6-3 and TRBJ1-4, with 11 bases aligning to TRBD1. Trimming took 3 bases from V and 7 from J; bases not matched to a gene: 10. This CDR3 has 17 amino acids. Per the germline V gene, CDR1 is MNHEY and CDR2 is SVGEGT. The CDR3 region is CASSYSTRTGGGEKLFF. The CDR3 bases are TGTGCCAGCAGTTATTCCACTCGGACAGGGGGCGGTGAAAAACTGTTTTTT.

V is TRBV6-2 or TRBV6-3 and J is TRBJ2-5, with 7 bases lining up with TRBD1. The germline gives CDR1 MNHEY, CDR2 SVGEGT. V shed 6 bases and J 0 bases; nucleotides not matched to a gene: 7. CDR3 size: 15 residues. The CDR3 DNA is TGTGCCAGCAGCGACAGGGTTTTGTACCAAGAGACCCAGTACTTC. Its translation: CASSDRVLYQETQYF.